One and the same sample provided the 9 T cell receptor beta chains below, sequenced in a study of cytomegalovirus exposure and HLA in healthy donors. The data were produced by immunoSEQ multiplex PCR, yet TCRdb's version contains in-frame clones alone and is incomplete. The sample carries some 70,000 clones, around 89% recorded once. Sequenced: PBMCs. These TCRs come from a woman aged 18-29 years in good health and CMV-seronegative.

The chain has TRBV6-1 and TRBJ2-3; 8 bases line up with TRBD2. The CDR3 spans 14 residues. Looked up from germline, CDR1 is MNHNS and CDR2 is SASEGT. V was clipped by 4 bases and J by 13 bases; unmatched bases: 13. CDR3 nucleotide sequence: TGTGCCAGCAGTGGGGACCTGACTAGCGAGCCCGAGTATTTT. It encodes CASSGDLTSEPEYF.

The chain combines TRBV5-1 with TRBJ2-1; perhaps TRBD2 as D (5 bases). Germline CDR1 SGHRS, CDR2 YFSETQ. The V and J ends lost 2 bases and 0 bases respectively, with 18 bases between them. The CDR3 runs to 18 residues. The DNA for the CDR3 is TGCGCCAGCAGCTTAAGGGTGGGCGGGTTGAGCTCCTACAATGAGCAGTTCTTC. The encoded protein is CASSLRVGGLSSYNEQFF.

The J gene is TRBJ1-4, the V gene TRBV7-8; D gene uncertain. The ends were cut back, 1 base at V and 7 bases at J, with 13 bases in the middle. The CDR3 runs 15 residues. In germline, CDR1 is SGHVS, CDR2 FQNEAQ. The CDR3 here is CASSLVGLEGEKLFF. CDR3 coding DNA: TGTGCCAGCAGCTTAGTTGGATTAGAGGGTGAAAAACTGTTTTTT.

This chain connects TRBV5-1 to TRBJ1-4; D is unclear. The CDR3 extends over 14 amino acids. Germline assignment: CDR1 SGHRS and CDR2 YFSETQ. The V and J ends lost 7 bases and 0 bases respectively, with 10 bases between them. Here the CDR3 DNA reads TGCGCCAGCGCCTCACTTGCAACTAATGAAAAACTGTTTTTT. Its translation: CASASLATNEKLFF.

V gene TRBV4-2 combines with J gene TRBJ2-2; 16 bases align to TRBD2. J was trimmed by 7 bases and V by 0 bases; bases with no gene match: 8. CDR1 LGHNA and CDR2 YNFKEQ come from the germline V gene. The CDR3 covers 19 residues. The CDR3 DNA is TGTGCCAGCAGCCAAGAGATGGGGACTAGCGGGAGGGGGGTCGGGGAGCTGTTTTTT. Translated: CASSQEMGTSGRGVGELFF.

The V gene is TRBV29-1, the J gene TRBJ1-2, with a tentative D call TRBD1 (5 bases). The CDR3 sequence is 11 residues long. V gave up 4 bases and J gave up 8 bases, with 11 bases separating them. The germline V gene encodes CDR1 SQVTM and CDR2 ANQGSEA. Here the CDR3 DNA reads TGCAGCGTTGGGGCAGGGCACGGCTACACCTTC. The encoded protein is CSVGAGHGYTF. Variable domain in full (rest from reference TRBV29-1 and TRBJ1-2): SAVISQKPSRDICQRGTSLTIQCQVDSQVTMMFWYRQQPGQSLTLIATANQGSEATYESGFVIDKFPISRPNLTFSTLTVSNMSPEDSSIYLCSVGAGHGYTFGSGTRLTVV.

The chain uses TRBV7-9 and TRBJ1-1; D is possibly TRBD1 (6 bases). V dropped 2 bases and J dropped 0 bases, with 7 bases sitting between them. Germline V CDR1 and CDR2: SEHNR, FQNEAQ (reference sequence). The CDR3 loop spans 14 amino acids. The CDR3 sequence is CASSLQGMNTEAFF. CDR3 nucleotide sequence: TGTGCCAGCAGCTTACAGGGGATGAACACTGAAGCTTTCTTT.

The chain joins TRBV5-4 to TRBJ2-3; 7 bases are shared with TRBD2. V dropped 4 bases and J dropped 2; count of bases not matched to a gene: 7. The length of the CDR3 is 15 residues. Germline V gene sequence: CDR1 SGHNT, CDR2 YYREEE (reference sequence). The CDR3 region is CASSTASGYTDTQYF. As DNA, the CDR3 is TGTGCCAGCAGCACGGCTAGCGGATACACAGATACGCAGTATTTT.

V is TRBV4-2 and J is TRBJ1-4, with 9 bases lining up with TRBD1. Germline assignment: CDR1 LGHNA and CDR2 YNFKEQ. Unmatched junction bases numbered 8, after V lost 4 bases and J lost 8 bases. The CDR3 totals 15 residues. The CDR3: CASSLSRTGDEKLFF. The CDR3 DNA reads TGTGCCAGCAGCCTCTCCCGGACAGGGGACGAAAAACTGTTTTTT.